The 17 T cell receptor beta chains below come from one sample, sequenced in a study of cytomegalovirus exposure and HLA in healthy donors. The PCR contained 60 Vbeta and 13 Jbeta primers. TCRdb's copy holds only in-frame clones and misses some; the assay was immunoSEQ multiplex PCR. The table records over 130,000 clones, roughly 77% of them present only once. The sequenced sample was PBMCs. These receptors were obtained from a human donor in good health.

The chain has TRBV2 and TRBJ1-5; D is perhaps TRBD1 (5 bases). This CDR3 is built from 14 residues. Germline CDR1 reads SNHLY; CDR2 reads FYNNEI. V lost 4 bases and J 2 bases, leaving 9 bases between the germline ends. The CDR3 coding sequence is TGTGCCAGCAGTGCCGGCAGGGGCAATCAGCCCCAGCATTTT. As protein: CASSAGRGNQPQHF.

The rearrangement joins TRBV4-1 to TRBJ2-1, with unresolved D. There are 13 residues in the CDR3. V gave up 1 base and J gave up 6 bases, with 7 bases separating them. Germline-derived CDR1 and CDR2 are MGHRA and YSYEKL. CDR3 coding DNA: TGCGCCAGCAGCCAAGTCTGGAGCAATGAGCAGTTCTTC. It translates to CASSQVWSNEQFF.

In DNA, the CDR3 is TGTGCCAGTAGTACATCGATTGTGGGACTAGCTTTCTACAATGAGCAGTTCTTC. This sequence encodes CASSTSIVGLAFYNEQFF. The rearrangement uses TRBV19 and TRBJ2-1; 9 bases are shared with TRBD2. This CDR3 has 18 residues. Germline V lookup: CDR1 LNHDA, CDR2 SQIVND (reference sequence). With V trimmed by 4 bases and J by 3 bases, 13 bases remained unmatched.

This clone has a handful of counts. The chain couples TRBV6-4 to TRBJ2-7; D might be TRBD1 (6 bases). Trimming took off 2 bases at V and 1 base at J, with 9 bases between the two ends. This CDR3 is built from 14 residues. The V gene's germline CDR1 is MRHNA and CDR2 SNTAGT. In nucleotides, the CDR3 is TGTGCCAGCAGTGACAGGGGGAATTCCTACGAGCAGTACTTC. The encoded protein is CASSDRGNSYEQYF.

This clone appeared once. This chain connects TRBV15 to TRBJ2-7, with unresolved D. The length of the CDR3 is 12 residues. The germline V gene encodes CDR1 LNHNV and CDR2 YYDKDF (reference sequence). V was shortened by 8 bases and J by 2 bases, with 10 bases between the two germline ends. The CDR3 reads CATARSPYEQYF. CDR3 nucleotide sequence: TGTGCCACCGCGAGATCCCCCTACGAGCAGTACTTC.

This clone was seen more than once but under ten times. The J gene is TRBJ2-4, the V gene TRBV21-1; the DNA was not used to check the table's D call, TRBD2. TRBV21-1 is designated a pseudogene. The CDR3 contains 16 residues. The CDR3 here is CASSKIDRVAKNIQYF. Here the CDR3 DNA reads TGTGCCAGCAGCAAGATCGATCGAGTAGCCAAAAACATTCAGTACTTC.

This sequence joins TRBV19 and TRBJ2-1; D ambiguous. The germline V gene encodes CDR1 LNHDA and CDR2 SQIVND (reference sequence). Trimming removed 4 bases at V and 4 bases at J, with 2 bases between. This CDR3 region has 11 residues. CDR3 loop: CASSTYNEQFF. The CDR3 DNA reads as TGTGCCAGTAGTACGTACAATGAGCAGTTCTTC.

A single count supports this clone. V usage is TRBV11-3 and J usage is TRBJ2-1, with 9 bases lining up with TRBD2. Germline V CDR1 and CDR2: SGHNT, YENEEA. This CDR3 is 16 amino acids long. Unmatched junction bases numbered 6, after V lost 0 bases and J lost 6 bases. The CDR3 DNA reads as TGTGCCAGCAGCTTAGAGGGCGGGAGGGCAGTCAATGAGCAGTTCTTC. Translation gives CASSLEGGRAVNEQFF.

This clone was counted between two and nine times. The V and J genes are TRBV15 and TRBJ1-3; D is ambiguous. From germline, CDR1 is LNHNV and CDR2 YYDKDF (reference sequence). The CDR3 is 15 amino acids. V shed 0 bases and J shed 4 bases, with 10 bases lying between them. The CDR3: CATSREDRVGNTIYF. CDR3 bases: TGTGCCACCAGCAGAGAAGACCGGGTCGGAAACACCATATATTTT. The full variable domain, in which reference TRBV15 and TRBJ1-3 provide the parts outside the CDR3, is DAMVIQNPRYQVTQFGKPVTLSCSQTLNHNVMYWYQQKSSQAPKLLFHYYDKDFNNEADTPDNFQSRRPNTSFCFLDIRSPGLGDTAMYLCATSREDRVGNTIYFGEGSWLTVV.

The CDR3 sequence: CASEGYDDTEAFF. The DNA for the CDR3 is TGTGCCAGCGAGGGATATGATGACACTGAAGCTTTCTTT. The gene calls are TRBV2 and TRBJ1-1; D remains ambiguous. V was pared by 8 bases and J by 3 bases, with 13 bases between. The length of the CDR3 is 13 residues. Germline values: CDR1 SNHLY, CDR2 FYNNEI. Complete variable domain (other parts from reference TRBV2 and TRBJ1-1): EPEVTQTPSHQVTQMGQEVILRCVPISNHLYFYWYRQILGQKVEFLVSFYNNEISEKSEIFDDQFSVERPDGSNFTLKIRSTKLEDSAMYFCASEGYDDTEAFFGQGTRLTVV.

The J gene is TRBJ2-7, the V gene TRBV7-9; D is unclear. V was cut by 3 bases and J by 6 bases, with 6 bases left in between. The CDR3 runs 11 residues. Looked up from germline, CDR1 is SEHNR and CDR2 is FQNEAQ (reference sequence). The CDR3 region has the DNA TGTGCCAGCAGCTTTGGTAGCGAGCAGTACTTC. This translates into CASSFGSEQYF. Using reference TRBV7-9 and TRBJ2-7 for the parts outside the CDR3, the full variable domain is DTGVSQNPRHKITKRGQNVTFRCDPISEHNRLYWYRQTLGQGPEFLTYFQNEAQLEKSRLLSDRFSAERPKGSFSTLEIQRTEQGDSAMYLCASSFGSEQYFGPGTRLTVT.

The rearrangement joins TRBV2 to TRBJ2-5; perhaps TRBD2 as D (5 bases). This CDR3 contains 14 residues. The germline V gene encodes CDR1 SNHLY and CDR2 FYNNEI. Trimming cost V 2 bases and J 1 base, with 8 bases left between them. DNA of the CDR3: TGTGCCAGCAGTGAACTAGCACCCCAAGAGACCCAGTACTTC. Protein: CASSELAPQETQYF. Full variable domain (outside the CDR3, taken from reference TRBV2 and TRBJ2-5): EPEVTQTPSHQVTQMGQEVILRCVPISNHLYFYWYRQILGQKVEFLVSFYNNEISEKSEIFDDQFSVERPDGSNFTLKIRSTKLEDSAMYFCASSELAPQETQYFGPGTRLLVL.

This chain connects TRBV30 to TRBJ2-3; D possibly corresponds to TRBD1 (6 bases). The germline V gene encodes CDR1 GTSNPN and CDR2 SVGIG (reference sequence). This CDR3 comprises 13 residues. V lost 4 bases and J 1 base, leaving 9 bases between the germline ends. The CDR3 is CAWNSGGTDTQYF. Here the CDR3 DNA reads TGTGCCTGGAACTCAGGGGGCACAGATACGCAGTATTTT.

The chain couples TRBV6-1 to TRBJ2-1; 8 nucleotides line up with TRBD2. V shed 5 bases and J 2 bases; nucleotides not matched to a gene: 5. Germline CDR1 reads MNHNS; CDR2 reads SASEGT. This CDR3 region has 15 residues. CDR3: CASSRRGGTYNEQFF. CDR3 DNA: TGTGCCAGCAGTCGCCGGGGGGGAACCTACAATGAGCAGTTCTTC.

This clone occurred once. The chain employs TRBV28 and TRBJ2-5, with TRBD2 matching 8 bases. Unmatched junction bases numbered 6, after V lost 5 bases and J lost 1 base. CDR3 length: 15 amino acids. Germline loops: CDR1 MDHEN, CDR2 SYDVKM. The CDR3 spells CASSLSLAVQETQYF. The CDR3 DNA follows: TGTGCCAGCAGTCTATCACTAGCGGTCCAAGAGACCCAGTACTTC.

The chain recombines TRBV6-1 with TRBJ2-7; D is undetermined. Germline V gene lookup returns CDR1 MNHNS and CDR2 SASEGT. This CDR3 has 13 residues. V lost 8 bases and J lost 2, with 13 bases in between. CDR3 amino acids: CASVRPGAYEQYF. CDR3 sequence (DNA): TGTGCCAGCGTACGCCCGGGTGCCTACGAGCAGTACTTC.

V is TRBV30 and J is TRBJ2-5; the D gene is possibly TRBD2 (5 bases). The J call may be faulty, since TRBJ2-7 better matches the DNA end. Per germline, CDR1 GTSNPN and CDR2 SVGIG (reference sequence). There are 14 residues in the CDR3. CDR3 sequence (DNA): TGTGCCTGGAGCCCTCCCGGACTCAACTACGAGCAGTACTTC. Encoded protein: CAWSPPGLNYEQYF.